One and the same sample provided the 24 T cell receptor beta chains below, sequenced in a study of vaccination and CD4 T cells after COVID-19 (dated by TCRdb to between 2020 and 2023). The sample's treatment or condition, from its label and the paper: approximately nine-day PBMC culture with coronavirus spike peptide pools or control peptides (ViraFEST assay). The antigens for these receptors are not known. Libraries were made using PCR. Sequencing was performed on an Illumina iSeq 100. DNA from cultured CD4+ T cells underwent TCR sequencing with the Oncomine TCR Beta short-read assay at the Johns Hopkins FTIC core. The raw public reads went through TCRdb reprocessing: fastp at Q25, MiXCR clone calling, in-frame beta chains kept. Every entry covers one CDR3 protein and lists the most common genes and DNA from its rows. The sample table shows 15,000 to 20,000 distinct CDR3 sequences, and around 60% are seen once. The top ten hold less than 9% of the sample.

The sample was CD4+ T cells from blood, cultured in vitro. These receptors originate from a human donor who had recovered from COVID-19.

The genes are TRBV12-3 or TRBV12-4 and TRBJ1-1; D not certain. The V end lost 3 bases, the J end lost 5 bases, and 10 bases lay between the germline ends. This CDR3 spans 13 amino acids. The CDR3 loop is CASSFLGITEAFF. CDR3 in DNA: TGTGCCAGCAGTTTTCTGGGGATAACTGAAGCTTTCTTT.

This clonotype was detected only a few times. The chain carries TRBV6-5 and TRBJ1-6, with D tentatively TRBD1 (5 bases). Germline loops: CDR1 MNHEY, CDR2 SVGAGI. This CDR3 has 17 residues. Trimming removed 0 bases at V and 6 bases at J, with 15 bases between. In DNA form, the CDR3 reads TGTGCCAGCAGTTACTCTACTTTCGGACACGGTAATTCACCCCTCCACTTT. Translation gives CASSYSTFGHGNSPLHF.

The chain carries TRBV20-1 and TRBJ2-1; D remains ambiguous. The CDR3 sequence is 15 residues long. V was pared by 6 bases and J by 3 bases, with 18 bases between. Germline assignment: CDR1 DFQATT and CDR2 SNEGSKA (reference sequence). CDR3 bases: TGCAGTGCCCACCTGGGCTCTGATCTCTACAATGAGCAGTTCTTC. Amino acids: CSAHLGSDLYNEQFF.

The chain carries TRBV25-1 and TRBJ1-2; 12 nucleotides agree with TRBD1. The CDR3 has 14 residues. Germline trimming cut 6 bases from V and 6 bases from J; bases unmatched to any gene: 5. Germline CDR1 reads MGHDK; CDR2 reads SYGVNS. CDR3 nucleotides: TGTGCCAGCAGGGGGACAGGGGGCTATCATGGCTACACCTTC. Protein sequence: CASRGTGGYHGYTF.

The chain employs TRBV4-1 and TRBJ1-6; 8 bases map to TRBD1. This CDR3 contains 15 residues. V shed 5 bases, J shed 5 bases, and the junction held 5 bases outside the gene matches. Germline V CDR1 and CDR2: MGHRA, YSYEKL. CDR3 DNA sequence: TGCGCCAGCAGCTTCCAGACAGGGGATAATTCACCCCTCCACTTT. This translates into CASSFQTGDNSPLHF.

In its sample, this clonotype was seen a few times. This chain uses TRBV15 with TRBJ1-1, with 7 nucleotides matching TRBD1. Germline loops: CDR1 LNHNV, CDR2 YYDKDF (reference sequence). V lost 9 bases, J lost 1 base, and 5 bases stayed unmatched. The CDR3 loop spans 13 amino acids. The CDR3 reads CATTGATNTEAFF. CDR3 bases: TGTGCCACTACAGGGGCCACGAACACTGAAGCTTTCTTT.

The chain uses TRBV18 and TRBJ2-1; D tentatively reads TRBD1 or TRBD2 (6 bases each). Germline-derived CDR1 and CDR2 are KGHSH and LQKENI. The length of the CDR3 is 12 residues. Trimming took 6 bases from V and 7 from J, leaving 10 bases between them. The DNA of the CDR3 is TGTGCCAGCTCGGGGGGCATAAATGAGCAGTTCTTC. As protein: CASSGGINEQFF.

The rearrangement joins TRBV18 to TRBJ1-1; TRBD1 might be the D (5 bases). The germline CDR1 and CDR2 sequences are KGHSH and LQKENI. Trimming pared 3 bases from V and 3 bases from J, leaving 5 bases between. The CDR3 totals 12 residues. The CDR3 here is CASSPRDTEAFF. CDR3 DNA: TGTGCCAGCTCACCCAGGGACACTGAAGCTTTCTTT.

CDR3 sequence: CASSPTRSGGEQYF. The DNA of the CDR3 is TGTGCCAGCTCACCTACTCGGTCCGGAGGGGAGCAGTACTTC. The chain joins TRBV18 to TRBJ2-7; D possibly corresponds to TRBD2 (6 bases). The CDR3 has 14 residues. The V and J ends lost 3 bases and 7 bases respectively, with 16 bases between them. CDR1 is KGHSH, CDR2 LQKENI, per germline.

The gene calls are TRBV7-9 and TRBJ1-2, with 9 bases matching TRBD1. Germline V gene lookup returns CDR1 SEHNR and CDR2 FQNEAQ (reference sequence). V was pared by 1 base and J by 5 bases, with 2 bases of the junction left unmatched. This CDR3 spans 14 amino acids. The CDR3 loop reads CASSLGTGDYGYTF. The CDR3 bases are TGTGCCAGCAGCTTAGGGACAGGGGATTATGGCTACACCTTC.

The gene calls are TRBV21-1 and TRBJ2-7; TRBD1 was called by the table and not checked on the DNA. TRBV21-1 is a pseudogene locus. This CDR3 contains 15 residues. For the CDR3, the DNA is TGTGCCAGCAGCATCGAAGGACAGGATCCCTACGAGCAGTACTTC. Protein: CASSIEGQDPYEQYF.

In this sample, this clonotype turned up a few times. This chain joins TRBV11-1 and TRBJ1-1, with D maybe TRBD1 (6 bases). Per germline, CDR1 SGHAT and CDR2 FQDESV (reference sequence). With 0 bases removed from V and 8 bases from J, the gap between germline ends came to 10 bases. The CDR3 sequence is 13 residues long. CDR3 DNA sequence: TGTGCCAGCAGCTTAGCGCTAGGACAGGAAGCTTTCTTT. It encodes CASSLALGQEAFF.

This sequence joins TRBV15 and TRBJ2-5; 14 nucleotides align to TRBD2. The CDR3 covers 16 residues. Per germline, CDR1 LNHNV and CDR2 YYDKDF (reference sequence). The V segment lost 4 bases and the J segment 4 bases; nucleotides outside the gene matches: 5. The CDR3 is CATSTRLAGGLETQYF. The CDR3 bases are TGTGCCACCAGCACCCGACTAGCGGGAGGGCTAGAGACCCAGTACTTC.

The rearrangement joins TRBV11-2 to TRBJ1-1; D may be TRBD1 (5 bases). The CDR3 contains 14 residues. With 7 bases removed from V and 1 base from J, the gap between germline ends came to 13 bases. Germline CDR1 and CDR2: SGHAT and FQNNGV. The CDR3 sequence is CASTLWGGNTEAFF. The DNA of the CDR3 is TGTGCCAGCACCCTCTGGGGGGGGAACACTGAAGCTTTCTTT.

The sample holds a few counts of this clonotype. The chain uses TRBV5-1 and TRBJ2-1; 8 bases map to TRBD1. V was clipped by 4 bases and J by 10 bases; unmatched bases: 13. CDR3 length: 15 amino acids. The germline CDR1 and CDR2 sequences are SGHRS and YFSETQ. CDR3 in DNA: TGCGCCAGCAGCCTGGAACCGGACAGGGCGGGCGAGCAGTTCTTC. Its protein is CASSLEPDRAGEQFF.

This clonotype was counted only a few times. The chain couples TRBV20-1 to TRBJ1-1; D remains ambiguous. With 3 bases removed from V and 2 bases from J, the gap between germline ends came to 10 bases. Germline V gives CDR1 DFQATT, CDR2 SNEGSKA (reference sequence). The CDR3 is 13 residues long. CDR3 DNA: TGCAGTGCTAGGTCCACAGCAAACACTGAAGCTTTCTTT. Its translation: CSARSTANTEAFF.

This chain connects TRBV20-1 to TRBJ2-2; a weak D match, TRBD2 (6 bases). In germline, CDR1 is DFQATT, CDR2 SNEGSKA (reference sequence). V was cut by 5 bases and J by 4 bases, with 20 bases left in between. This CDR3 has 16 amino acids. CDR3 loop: CSAPLGGRRSTGELFF. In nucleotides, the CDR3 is TGCAGTGCTCCCCTGGGGGGACGGAGGAGCACCGGGGAGCTGTTTTTT.

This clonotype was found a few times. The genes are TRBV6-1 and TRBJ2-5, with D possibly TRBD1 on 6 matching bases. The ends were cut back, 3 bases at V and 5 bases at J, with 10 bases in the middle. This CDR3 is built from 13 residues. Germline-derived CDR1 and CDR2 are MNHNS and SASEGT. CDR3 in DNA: TGTGCCAGCAGTGAGATAAGGGGGGAGACCCAGTACTTC. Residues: CASSEIRGETQYF.

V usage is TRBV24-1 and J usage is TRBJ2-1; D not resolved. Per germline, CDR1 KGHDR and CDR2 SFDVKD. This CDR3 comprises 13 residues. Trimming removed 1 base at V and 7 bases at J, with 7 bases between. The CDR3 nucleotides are TGTGCCACCAGTGATTTAGCACGGAATGAGCAGTTCTTC. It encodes CATSDLARNEQFF.

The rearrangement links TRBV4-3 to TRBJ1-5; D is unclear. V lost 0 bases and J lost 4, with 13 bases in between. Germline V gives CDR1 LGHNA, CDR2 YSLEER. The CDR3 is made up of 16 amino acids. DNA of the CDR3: TGCGCCAGCAGCCAAGATTCAATTCCCCTTAATCAGCCCCAGCATTTT. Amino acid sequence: CASSQDSIPLNQPQHF.

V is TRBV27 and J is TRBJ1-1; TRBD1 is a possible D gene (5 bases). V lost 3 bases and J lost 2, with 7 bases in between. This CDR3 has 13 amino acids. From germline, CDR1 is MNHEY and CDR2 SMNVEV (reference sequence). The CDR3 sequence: CASSFGGNTEAFF. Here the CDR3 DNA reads TGTGCCAGCAGTTTCGGGGGTAACACTGAAGCTTTCTTT.

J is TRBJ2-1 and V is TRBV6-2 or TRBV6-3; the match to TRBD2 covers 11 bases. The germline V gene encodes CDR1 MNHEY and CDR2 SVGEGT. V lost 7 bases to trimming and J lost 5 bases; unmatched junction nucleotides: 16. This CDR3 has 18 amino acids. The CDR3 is CASKYGASGRPPHNEQFF. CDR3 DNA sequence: TGTGCCAGCAAATACGGGGCTAGCGGGAGGCCTCCCCACAATGAGCAGTTCTTC.

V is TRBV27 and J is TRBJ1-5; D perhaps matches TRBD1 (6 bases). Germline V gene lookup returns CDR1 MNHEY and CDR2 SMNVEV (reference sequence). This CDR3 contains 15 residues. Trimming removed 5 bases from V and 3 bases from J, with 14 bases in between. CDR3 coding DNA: TGTGCCAGCAGTCCACAGGGATTTTACAATCAGCCCCAGCATTTT. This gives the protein CASSPQGFYNQPQHF.

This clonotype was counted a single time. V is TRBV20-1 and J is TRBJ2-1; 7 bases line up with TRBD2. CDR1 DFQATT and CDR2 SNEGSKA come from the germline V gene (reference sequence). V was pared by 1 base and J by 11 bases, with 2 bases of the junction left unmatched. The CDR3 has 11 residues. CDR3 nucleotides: TGCAGTGCTAGAGGCGGGAGTAAGCAGTTCTTC. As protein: CSARGGSKQFF.